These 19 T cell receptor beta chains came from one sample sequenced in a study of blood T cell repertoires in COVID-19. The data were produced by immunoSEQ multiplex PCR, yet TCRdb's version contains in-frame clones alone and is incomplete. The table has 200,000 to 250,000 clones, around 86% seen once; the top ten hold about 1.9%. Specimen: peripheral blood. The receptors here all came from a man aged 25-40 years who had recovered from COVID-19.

The CDR3 DNA is TGTGCCAGCAGCCCGTACGACGAGGCCAACTATGGCTACACCTTC. Its protein is CASSPYDEANYGYTF. The J gene is TRBJ1-2, the V gene TRBV7-8, with D unresolved. V lost 5 bases and J 2 bases, leaving 15 bases between the germline ends. This CDR3 has 15 residues. CDR1 is SGHVS, CDR2 FQNEAQ, per germline.

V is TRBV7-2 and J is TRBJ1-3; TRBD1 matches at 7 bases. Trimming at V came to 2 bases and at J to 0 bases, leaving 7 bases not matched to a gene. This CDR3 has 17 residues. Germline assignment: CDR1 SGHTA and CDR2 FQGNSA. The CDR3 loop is CASSLLPGTASGNTIYF. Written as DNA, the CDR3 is TGTGCCAGCAGCTTACTACCCGGGACAGCCTCTGGAAACACCATATATTTT.

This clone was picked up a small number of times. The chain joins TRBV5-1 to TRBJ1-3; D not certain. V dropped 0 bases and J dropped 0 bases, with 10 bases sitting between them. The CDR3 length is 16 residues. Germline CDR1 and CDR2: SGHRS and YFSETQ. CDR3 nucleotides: TGCGCCAGCAGCTTGGGGTACGGAGTCTCTGGAAACACCATATATTTT. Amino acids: CASSLGYGVSGNTIYF.

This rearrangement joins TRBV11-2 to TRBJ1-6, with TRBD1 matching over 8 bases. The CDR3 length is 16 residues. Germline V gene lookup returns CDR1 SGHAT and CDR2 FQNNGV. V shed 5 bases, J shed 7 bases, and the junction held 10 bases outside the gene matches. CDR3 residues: CASSLASTGDNSPLHF. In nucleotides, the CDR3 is TGTGCCAGCAGCCTGGCCTCGACAGGGGACAATTCACCCCTCCACTTT.

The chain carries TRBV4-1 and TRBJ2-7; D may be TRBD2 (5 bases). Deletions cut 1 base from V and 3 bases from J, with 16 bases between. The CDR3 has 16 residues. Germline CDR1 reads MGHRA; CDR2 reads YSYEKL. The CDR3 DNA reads TGCGCCAGCAGCCAAGTTGCGACTACCGGAGACTACGAGCAGTACTTC. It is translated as CASSQVATTGDYEQYF.

The CDR3 loop is CASSDRSNEKLFF. The CDR3 DNA reads TGTGCCAGCAGTGACAGATCTAATGAAAAACTGTTTTTT. The chain uses TRBV27 and TRBJ1-4; the D gene is possibly TRBD1 (5 bases). The CDR3 spans 13 residues. V was clipped by 5 bases and J by 3 bases, with 7 bases between them. Looked up from germline, CDR1 is MNHEY and CDR2 is SMNVEV (reference sequence).

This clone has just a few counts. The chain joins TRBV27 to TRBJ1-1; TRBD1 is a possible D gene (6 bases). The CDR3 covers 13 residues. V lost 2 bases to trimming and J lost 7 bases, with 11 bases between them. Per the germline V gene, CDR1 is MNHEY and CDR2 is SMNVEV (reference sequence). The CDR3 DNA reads TGTGCCAGCAGTTTAGGGGGCGCGGATGAAGCTTTCTTT. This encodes CASSLGGADEAFF.

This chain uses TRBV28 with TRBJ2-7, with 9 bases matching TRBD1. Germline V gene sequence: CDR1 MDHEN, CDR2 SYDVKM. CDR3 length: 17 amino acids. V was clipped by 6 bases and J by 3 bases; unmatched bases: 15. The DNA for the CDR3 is TGTGCCAGCAGCGGGGCCCGGAGGACAGGGGTAGTCTACGAGCAGTACGTC. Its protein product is CASSGARRTGVVYEQYV.

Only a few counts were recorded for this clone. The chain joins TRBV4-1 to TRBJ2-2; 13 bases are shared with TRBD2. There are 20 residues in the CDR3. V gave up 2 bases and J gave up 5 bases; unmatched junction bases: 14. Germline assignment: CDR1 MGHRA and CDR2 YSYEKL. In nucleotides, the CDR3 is TGCGCCAGCAGCCAAACTTCTGGACTAGCGGGGGCAACGGGAACCGGGGAGCTGTTTTTT. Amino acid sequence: CASSQTSGLAGATGTGELFF.

The DNA for the CDR3 is TGTGCCAGCAGTTACCCTGGGGGGGGAAACACCATATATTTT. Protein: CASSYPGGGNTIYF. This rearrangement joins TRBV3-1 (or the pseudogene TRBV3-2) to TRBJ1-3, with a possible D match to TRBD1 (5 bases). The CDR3 contains 14 residues. Trimming cost V 6 bases and J 4 bases, with 13 bases left between them. From germline, CDR1 is LGHDT and CDR2 YNNKEL (reference sequence).

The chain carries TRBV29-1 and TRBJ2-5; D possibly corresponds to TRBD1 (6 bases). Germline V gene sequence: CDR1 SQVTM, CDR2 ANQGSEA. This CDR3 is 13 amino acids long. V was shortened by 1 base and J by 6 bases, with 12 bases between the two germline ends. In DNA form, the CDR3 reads TGCAGCGTTGAAGCACAGGGTGGGAAGACCCAGTACTTC. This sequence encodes CSVEAQGGKTQYF.

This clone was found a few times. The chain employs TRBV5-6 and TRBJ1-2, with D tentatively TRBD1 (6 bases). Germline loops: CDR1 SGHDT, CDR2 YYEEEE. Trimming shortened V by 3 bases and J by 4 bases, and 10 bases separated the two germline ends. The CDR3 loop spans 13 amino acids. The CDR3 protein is CASSSRDIYGYTF. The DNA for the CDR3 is TGTGCCAGCAGCTCCCGGGACATCTATGGCTACACCTTC. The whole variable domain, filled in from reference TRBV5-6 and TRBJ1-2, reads DAGVTQSPTHLIKTRGQQVTLRCSPKSGHDTVSWYQQALGQGPQFIFQYYEEEERQRGNFPDRFSGHQFPNYSSELNVNALLLGDSALYLCASSSRDIYGYTFGSGTRLTVV.

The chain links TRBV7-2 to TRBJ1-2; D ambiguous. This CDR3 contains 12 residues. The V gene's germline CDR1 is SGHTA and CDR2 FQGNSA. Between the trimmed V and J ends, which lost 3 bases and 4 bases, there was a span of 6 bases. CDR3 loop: CASSFSTYGYTF. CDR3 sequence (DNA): TGTGCCAGCAGCTTCAGTACCTATGGCTACACCTTC.

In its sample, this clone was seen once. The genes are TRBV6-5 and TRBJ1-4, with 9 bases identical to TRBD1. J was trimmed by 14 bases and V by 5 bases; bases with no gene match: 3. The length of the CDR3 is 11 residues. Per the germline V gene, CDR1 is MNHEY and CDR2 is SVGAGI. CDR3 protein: CASSRGQGLFF. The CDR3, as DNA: TGTGCCAGCAGTCGGGGACAGGGCCTGTTTTTT.

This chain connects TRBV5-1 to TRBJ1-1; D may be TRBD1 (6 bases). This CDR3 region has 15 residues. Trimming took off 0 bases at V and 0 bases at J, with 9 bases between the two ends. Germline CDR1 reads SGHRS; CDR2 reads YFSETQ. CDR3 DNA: TGCGCCAGCAGCTTGGTACAGGGTATGAACACTGAAGCTTTCTTT. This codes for CASSLVQGMNTEAFF.

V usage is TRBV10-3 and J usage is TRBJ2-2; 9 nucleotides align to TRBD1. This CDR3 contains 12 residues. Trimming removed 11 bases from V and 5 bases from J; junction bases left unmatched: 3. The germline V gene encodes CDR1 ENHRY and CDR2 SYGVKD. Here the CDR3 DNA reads TGTGCCGGCGGACAGGGGACCGGGGAGCTGTTTTTT. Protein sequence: CAGGQGTGELFF.

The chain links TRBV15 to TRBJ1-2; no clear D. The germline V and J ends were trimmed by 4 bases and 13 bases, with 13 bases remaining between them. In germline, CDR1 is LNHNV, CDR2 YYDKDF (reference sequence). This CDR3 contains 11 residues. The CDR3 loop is CATSNQVSATF. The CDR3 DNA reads TGTGCCACCAGCAATCAGGTATCGGCCACCTTC.

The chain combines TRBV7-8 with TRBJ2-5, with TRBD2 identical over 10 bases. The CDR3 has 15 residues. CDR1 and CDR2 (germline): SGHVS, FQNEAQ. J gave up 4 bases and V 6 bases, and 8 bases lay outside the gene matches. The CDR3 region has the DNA TGTGCCAGCAGTCTTACTAGCGGGGTTGGAGAGACCCAGTACTTC. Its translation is CASSLTSGVGETQYF.

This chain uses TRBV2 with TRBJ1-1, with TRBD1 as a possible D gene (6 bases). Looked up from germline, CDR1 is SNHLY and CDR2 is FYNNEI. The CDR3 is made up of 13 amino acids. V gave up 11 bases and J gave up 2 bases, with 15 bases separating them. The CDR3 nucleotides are TGTGCCTGCTACAGGGTGGGTAACACTGAAGCTTTCTTT. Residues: CACYRVGNTEAFF.